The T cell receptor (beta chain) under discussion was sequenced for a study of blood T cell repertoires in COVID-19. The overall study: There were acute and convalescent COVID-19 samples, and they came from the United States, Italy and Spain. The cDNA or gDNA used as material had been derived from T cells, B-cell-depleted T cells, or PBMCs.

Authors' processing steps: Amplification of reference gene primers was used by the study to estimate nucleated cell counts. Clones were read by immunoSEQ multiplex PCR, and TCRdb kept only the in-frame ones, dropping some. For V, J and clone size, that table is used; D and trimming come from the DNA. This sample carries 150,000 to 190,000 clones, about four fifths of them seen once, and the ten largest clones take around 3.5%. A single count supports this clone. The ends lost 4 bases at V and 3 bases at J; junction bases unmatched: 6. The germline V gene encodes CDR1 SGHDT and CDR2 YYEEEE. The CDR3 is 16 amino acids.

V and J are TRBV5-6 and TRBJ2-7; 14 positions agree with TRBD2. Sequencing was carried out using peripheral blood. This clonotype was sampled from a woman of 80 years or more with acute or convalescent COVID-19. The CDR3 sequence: CASSPGLAGGLYEQYF. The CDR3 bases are TGTGCCAGCAGCCCTGGACTAGCGGGGGGCCTCTACGAGCAGTACTTC.